This entry features one TCR beta chain sequence. Its cognate antigen is unknown. The data belong to a study of post-analysis software for immune sequencing data. Germline V gene data show CDR1 as SGHRS and CDR2 as YFSETQ. The CDR3 sequence is 15 residues long. Study-wide points: Compared with controls, patients showed significantly lower normalized Chao1 diversity. Same-batch samples co-clustered strongly by F measure. Patients carried roughly 5 TRBV segments more frequently than controls did, and TRBV5-6, TRBV5-1 and TRBV20-1 were among them.

TCR beta cDNA libraries included unique molecular identifiers. In TCRdb, the PCR reads were re-called with MiXCR into one record per CDR3 protein. The sample has under 200,000 distinct CDR3 sequences, around 30% seen once. The sequence came from a girl under 18 with multiple sclerosis. Sequencing was performed on blood. The V gene is TRBV5-1, the J gene TRBJ2-4, with 11 bases matching TRBD2. The assigned J gene may be wrong: the sequence end matches TRBJ2-5 better. In DNA form, the CDR3 reads TGCGCCAGCAGCTGCCTAGCGGGGGGAGGAGAGACCCAGTACTTC. This translates into CASSCLAGGGETQYF.